These 5 T cell receptor beta chains originate from one sample sequenced in a study of identical twins. TCRdb independently ran MiXCR on the 5' RACE reads; one entry per CDR3 protein. Of about 810,000 distinct CDR3 sequences listed, roughly an eighth are singletons. The same sample was also used in a study of yellow fever vaccine responses in identical twins.

Sequencing was performed on PBMCs. All receptors derive from a woman aged 18-30 years in good health.

This clonotype was seen only a few times. This rearrangement joins TRBV18 to TRBJ1-2, with D tentatively TRBD1 (6 bases). Trimming took 6 bases from V and 3 from J, leaving 14 bases between them. Germline V gene sequence: CDR1 KGHSH, CDR2 LQKENI. The CDR3 is made up of 14 amino acids. In DNA, the CDR3 is TGTGCCAGCTCCCACGGACAGCAAGACTATGGCTACACCTTC. The encoded protein is CASSHGQQDYGYTF.

The genes are TRBV6-1 and TRBJ1-1; TRBD1 agrees at 7 bases. Losses at the gene ends were 7 bases for V and 0 bases for J; bases not matched to a gene: 5. CDR3 length: 14 amino acids. Germline assignment: CDR1 MNHNS and CDR2 SASEGT. CDR3 amino acids: CASTRQGMNTEAFF. CDR3 bases: TGTGCCAGCACTCGACAGGGAATGAACACTGAAGCTTTCTTT.

This chain joins TRBV7-2 and TRBJ1-2, with D possibly TRBD1 on 5 matching bases. The CDR3 is 14 residues long. Germline V gene lookup returns CDR1 SGHTA and CDR2 FQGNSA. V lost 3 bases to trimming and J lost 4 bases, with 12 bases between them. CDR3 sequence: CASSLKGPSYGYTF. The CDR3 DNA sequence: TGTGCCAGCAGCTTGAAGGGACCTAGCTATGGCTACACCTTC.

J is TRBJ1-2 and V is TRBV7-8; D is ambiguous. From germline, CDR1 is SGHVS and CDR2 FQNEAQ. V was pared by 4 bases and J by 6 bases, with 15 bases between. The CDR3 consists of 14 residues. The CDR3 sequence: CASSYSTINDGYTF. CDR3 in DNA: TGTGCCAGCAGCTATTCGACCATAAACGATGGCTACACCTTC.

The J gene is TRBJ2-5, the V gene TRBV29-1, with 7 bases aligning to TRBD1. With V trimmed by 6 bases and J by 1 base, 8 bases remained unmatched. Germline V gives CDR1 SQVTM, CDR2 ANQGSEA. The CDR3 is made up of 14 amino acids. DNA of the CDR3: TGCAGCGTCGCCGGGACAGAGACCCAAGAGACCCAGTACTTC. This gives the protein CSVAGTETQETQYF. Drawing the rest from reference TRBV29-1 and TRBJ2-5, the complete variable domain is SAVISQKPSRDICQRGTSLTIQCQVDSQVTMMFWYRQQPGQSLTLIATANQGSEATYESGFVIDKFPISRPNLTFSTLTVSNMSPEDSSIYLCSVAGTETQETQYFGPGTRLLVL.